The next 21 T cell receptor beta chains were all read from a single sample in a study of radiotherapy plus CTLA-4 blockade in lung cancer. Sequencing used immunoSEQ multiplex PCR; TCRdb keeps in-frame clones, though not all of them. The profile shows over 100,000 clones, over 65% of them singletons. The material was peripheral blood, obtained from a patient treated with radiotherapy plus ipilimumab. The receptors were gathered from a human donor with non-small cell lung cancer that progressed on radiotherapy plus ipilimumab. Some clones in this sample may be carry-over from other donors' samples.

This chain uses TRBV4-1 with TRBJ1-4; D is perhaps TRBD1 (5 bases). The CDR3 is 17 residues long. Germline V gene data show CDR1 as MGHRA and CDR2 as YSYEKL. V was trimmed by 0 bases and J by 7 bases, leaving 18 bases between them. CDR3 protein: CASSQDPPTGGGEKLFF. CDR3 bases: TGCGCCAGCAGCCAAGATCCCCCCACGGGGGGGGGTGAAAAACTGTTTTTT.

V gene TRBV27 combines with J gene TRBJ2-3; D not resolved. Germline V gene sequence: CDR1 MNHEY, CDR2 SMNVEV (reference sequence). The V end lost 3 bases, the J end lost 0 bases, and 7 bases lay between the germline ends. The CDR3 length is 14 residues. The CDR3 region has the DNA TGTGCCAGCAGTTTGGTCCGAAGCACAGATACGCAGTATTTT. It specifies CASSLVRSTDTQYF.

V gene TRBV7-9 combines with J gene TRBJ1-1, with a weak D call TRBD1 (5 bases). Germline values: CDR1 SEHNR, CDR2 FQNEAQ (reference sequence). The CDR3 consists of 14 residues. V was cut by 7 bases and J by 1 base, with 13 bases left in between. The CDR3 DNA follows: TGTGCCAGCACCAAAGCGGGGGGGAACACTGAAGCTTTCTTT. Its translation is CASTKAGGNTEAFF.

This clone was seen a single time. The V gene is TRBV5-6, the J gene TRBJ2-2; D is uncertain. V lost 5 bases and J lost 9, with 8 bases in between. The CDR3 runs to 11 residues. Germline CDR1 SGHDT, CDR2 YYEEEE. CDR3: CASRNAWELFF. The CDR3 nucleotides read TGTGCCAGCAGAAACGCCTGGGAGCTGTTTTTT.

The chain carries TRBV6-1 and TRBJ2-7; unclear D gene. The germline V gene has CDR1 MNHNS and CDR2 SASEGT. This CDR3 has 13 amino acids. V lost 6 bases, J lost 2 bases, and 11 bases lay in between. This CDR3 is CASRDTYAYEQYF. In DNA form, the CDR3 reads TGTGCCAGCAGAGACACGTACGCCTACGAGCAGTACTTC.

The V call is TRBV13, the J call TRBJ2-7; D is undetermined. The CDR3 has 12 amino acids. The V end was cut by 3 bases, the J end by 3 bases, with 6 bases between. Germline V gives CDR1 PRHDT, CDR2 FYEKMQ (reference sequence). The CDR3 protein is CASSFRNYEQYF. The CDR3, as DNA: TGTGCCAGCAGCTTTCGGAACTACGAGCAGTACTTC.

The chain is built from TRBV13 and TRBJ2-6, with 10 bases identical to TRBD1. Germline CDR1 PRHDT, CDR2 FYEKMQ (reference sequence). V lost 5 bases and J lost 0; bases outside the gene matches: 19. The CDR3 covers 22 residues. The CDR3 DNA sequence: TGTGCCAGCAGCCCAAGACGCGAGGGACAGGGGCCAACCAACTCTGGGGCCAACGTCCTGACTTTC. Translation gives CASSPRREGQGPTNSGANVLTF.

The chain uses TRBV7-2 and TRBJ2-3; 7 bases match TRBD2. The length of the CDR3 is 15 residues. Germline V lookup: CDR1 SGHTA, CDR2 FQGNSA. V lost 1 base and J lost 3; bases outside the gene matches: 4. The CDR3 loop reads CASSLESGETDTQYF. For the CDR3, the DNA is TGTGCCAGCAGCTTAGAAAGCGGGGAGACAGATACGCAGTATTTT. Combining the CDR3 with reference TRBV7-2 and TRBJ2-3 gives the whole variable domain GAGVSQSPSNKVTEKGKDVELRCDPISGHTALYWYRQSLGQGLEFLIYFQGNSAPDKSGLPSDRFSAERTGGSVSTLTIQRTQQEDSAVYLCASSLESGETDTQYFGPGTRLTVL.

The chain is built from TRBV2 and TRBJ1-1, with no clear D. The CDR3 covers 13 residues. V lost 0 bases to trimming and J lost 11 bases, with 13 bases between them. Germline V lookup: CDR1 SNHLY, CDR2 FYNNEI. This CDR3 is CASSEATSRRAFF. The CDR3 nucleotides read TGTGCCAGCAGTGAAGCCACAAGTCGGAGGGCTTTCTTT. Variable domain in full (rest from reference TRBV2 and TRBJ1-1): EPEVTQTPSHQVTQMGQEVILRCVPISNHLYFYWYRQILGQKVEFLVSFYNNEISEKSEIFDDQFSVERPDGSNFTLKIRSTKLEDSAMYFCASSEATSRRAFFGQGTRLTVV.

This clone was seen a single time. The V and J genes are TRBV18 and TRBJ2-5; TRBD2 matches 7 bases. The CDR3 has 14 residues. Germline-derived CDR1 and CDR2 are KGHSH and LQKENI. Unmatched junction bases numbered 3, after V lost 3 bases and J lost 2 bases. The CDR3: CASSPPGLQETQYF. The CDR3 nucleotides read TGTGCCAGCTCACCTCCGGGACTACAAGAGACCCAGTACTTC.

The rearrangement links TRBV18 to TRBJ1-1, with D possibly TRBD1 on 6 matching bases. CDR3 length equals 14 residues. CDR1 is KGHSH and CDR2 is LQKENI in the germline V gene. Deletions cut 4 bases from V and 1 base from J, with 10 bases between. The CDR3 coding sequence is TGTGCCAGCTCACGGACAGACCAGAACACTGAAGCTTTCTTT. This encodes CASSRTDQNTEAFF. Drawing the rest from reference TRBV18 and TRBJ1-1, the complete variable domain is NAGVMQNPRHLVRRRGQEARLRCSPMKGHSHVYWYRQLPEEGLKFMVYLQKENIIDESGMPKERFSAEFPKEGPSILRIQQVVRGDSAAYFCASSRTDQNTEAFFGQGTRLTVV.

The chain recombines TRBV4-3 with TRBJ2-3, with D perhaps TRBD1 (7 bases). Trimming shortened V by 0 bases and J by 6 bases, and 16 bases separated the two germline ends. Germline assignment: CDR1 LGHNA and CDR2 YSLEER. CDR3 size: 16 residues. CDR3 sequence (DNA): TGCGCCAGCAGCCAAGATAATGGAGGGGGCGCGGATACGCAGTATTTT. Encoded protein: CASSQDNGGGADTQYF.

V gene TRBV18 combines with J gene TRBJ1-3; 8 bases are shared with TRBD1. Per germline, CDR1 KGHSH and CDR2 LQKENI. The CDR3 spans 16 residues. Trimming removed 3 bases from V and 4 bases from J; junction bases left unmatched: 8. The chain's CDR3 is CASSPAGTGLGNTIYF. In nucleotides, the CDR3 is TGTGCCAGCTCACCGGCCGGGACAGGACTCGGAAACACCATATATTTT. Filled out from reference TRBV18 and TRBJ1-3, the complete variable domain reads NAGVMQNPRHLVRRRGQEARLRCSPMKGHSHVYWYRQLPEEGLKFMVYLQKENIIDESGMPKERFSAEFPKEGPSILRIQQVVRGDSAAYFCASSPAGTGLGNTIYFGEGSWLTVV.

About this clone itself: The junction departs from the called germline gene at one end, perhaps through a read error. The same CDR3 arises from other DNA sequences in this sample as well. The chain is built from TRBV11-1 and TRBJ2-7, with 8 bases matching TRBD1. Germline CDR1 and CDR2: SGHAT and FQDESV (reference sequence). The CDR3 contains 14 residues. CDR3 in amino acids: CASSRGQASYEQYF. CDR3 coding DNA: TGTGCCAGCAGCCGGGGACAGGCCTCCTACGAGCAGTACTTT.

J is TRBJ1-1 and V is TRBV5-4; D might be TRBD1 (6 bases). V was trimmed by 0 bases and J by 0 bases, leaving 12 bases between them. CDR3 length equals 16 residues. Germline V CDR1 and CDR2: SGHNT, YYREEE (reference sequence). CDR3 DNA: TGTGCCAGCAGCTTGGGACAGGCTGCCTTGAACACTGAAGCTTTCTTT. It is translated as CASSLGQAALNTEAFF.

This sequence joins TRBV18 and TRBJ2-1; no definite D call. The CDR3 is made up of 15 amino acids. V lost 2 bases to trimming and J lost 5 bases, with 13 bases between them. Germline V gene sequence: CDR1 KGHSH, CDR2 LQKENI. CDR3 sequence (DNA): TGTGCCAGCTCACCAATTAGGGCTCAGGACAATGAGCAGTTCTTC. Translated, it gives CASSPIRAQDNEQFF.

The chain couples TRBV28 to TRBJ1-1; unclear D gene. Germline lookup yields CDR1 MDHEN and CDR2 SYDVKM. V gave up 1 base and J gave up 5 bases, with 11 bases separating them. CDR3 length equals 14 residues. The CDR3 nucleotides are TGTGCCAGCAGTTTATCTCGGAGTCGAACTGAAGCTTTCTTT. Residues: CASSLSRSRTEAFF. The whole variable domain, filled in from reference TRBV28 and TRBJ1-1, reads DVKVTQSSRYLVKRTGEKVFLECVQDMDHENMFWYRQDPGLGLRLIYFSYDVKMKEKGDIPEGYSVSREKKERFSLILESASTNQTSMYLCASSLSRSRTEAFFGQGTRLTVV.

The rearrangement uses TRBV19 and TRBJ1-1, with D maybe TRBD1 (6 bases). The length of the CDR3 is 15 residues. V dropped 3 bases and J dropped 1 base, with 12 bases sitting between them. CDR1 is LNHDA, CDR2 SQIVND, per germline (reference sequence). CDR3 sequence: CASSMLDRRNTEAFF. The CDR3 region has the DNA TGTGCCAGTAGTATGCTCGACAGGCGGAACACTGAAGCTTTCTTT.

This clone occurred a few times. The rearrangement links TRBV19 to TRBJ2-1; 9 positions agree with TRBD2. The CDR3 sequence is 16 residues long. V shed 5 bases and J 7 bases; nucleotides not matched to a gene: 12. Germline loops: CDR1 LNHDA, CDR2 SQIVND (reference sequence). The CDR3 is CASSSPLGLAVNEQFF. For the CDR3, the DNA is TGTGCCAGTAGTTCACCCCTGGGACTAGCTGTTAATGAGCAGTTCTTC.

The sample holds a few counts of this clone. This likely traces to a read error, being one base from a far larger clone. Different DNA sequences within this sample yield the same CDR3. V is TRBV5-4 and J is TRBJ2-6; D may be TRBD2 (5 bases). The CDR3 is 16 residues long. V was trimmed by 4 bases and J by 0 bases, leaving 11 bases between them. Germline CDR1 SGHNT, CDR2 YYREEE (reference sequence). The DNA of the CDR3 is TGTGCCAGCAGCCAAGAAGCGGCCTCTGGGGCCAACGTCCTGACTTTC. Amino acid sequence: CASSQEAASGANVLTF.

Concerning this clone: Other DNA sequences in the same sample also yield this CDR3. The chain has TRBV5-1 and TRBJ2-7; D remains ambiguous. The CDR3 sequence is 14 residues long. V lost 0 bases, J lost 2 bases, and 9 bases lay in between. Germline V gene lookup returns CDR1 SGHRS and CDR2 YFSETQ. The CDR3 region has the DNA TGCGCCAGCAGCTTGGTGGCAGGAACCTACGAGCAGTACTTC. This gives the protein CASSLVAGTYEQYF.